This T cell receptor beta chain was identified in a study of glioma-infiltrating T cells after dendritic cell vaccination. Sequenced by immunoSEQ multiplex PCR; TCRdb stores in-frame clones only, minus some. The table lists around 100,000 clones, around 86% of them singletons. Time point defined: after dendritic cell vaccination, including at tumor progression/relapse. CDR1 is SGHVS and CDR2 is FQNEAQ in the germline V gene. There are 16 residues in the CDR3. V dropped 0 bases and J dropped 8 bases, with 19 bases sitting between them. V gene TRBV7-8 combines with J gene TRBJ1-2, with a tentative D call TRBD1 (6 bases). The clonotype originates from a human donor with glioblastoma. The material was blood, obtained after dendritic cell vaccination. CDR3 in DNA: TGTGCCAGCAGCTTAGCCCCGTTGGGGGGGCGAGGCGGCTACACCTTC. Protein sequence: CASSLAPLGGRGGYTF.